The 20 T cell receptor beta chains given below trace back to one sample, sequenced in a study of CD8+CD57+ T cells in acquired aplastic anemia. TCR beta VDJ combinations and CDR3 sequences were profiled from genomic DNA. TCRdb passed the reads through MiXCR, listing each CDR3 protein once. The repertoire has 150,000 to 180,000 distinct CDR3 sequences, over 50% of them found once; the top ten carry less than 15%. Sequencing involved patients with CD8+CD57+ cell expansion previously shown by flow cytometry. The source material was sorted CD4+, CD8+, or CD8+CD57+ T cells (not recorded which) from PBMCs. All receptors come from a human donor with aplastic anemia.

The chain carries TRBV29-1 and TRBJ1-2; a weak D match, TRBD1 (6 bases). Germline loops: CDR1 SQVTM, CDR2 ANQGSEA. The CDR3 covers 11 residues. Trimming removed 3 bases from V and 4 bases from J, with 6 bases in between. The CDR3 region has the DNA TGCAGCGTTGACAGGGGCTATGGCTACACCTTC. Amino acid sequence: CSVDRGYGYTF.

This clonotype was observed once. The CDR3 ends on some other residue instead of the conserved phenylalanine or tryptophan, so this is likely a read error. The DNA is left out, because the CDR3 cannot be placed on it with certainty; the CDR3 is given as TCRdb lists it. The V call is TRBV27, the J call TRBJ2-7. Germline CDR1 and CDR2: MNHEY and SMNVEV (reference sequence). The CDR3 is 8 residues long, ends included. The CDR3 loop is CASSLVAG.

This chain connects TRBV19 to TRBJ1-5; D unclear. V lost 7 bases to trimming and J lost 0 bases, with 13 bases between them. Germline V gene data show CDR1 as LNHDA and CDR2 as SQIVND (reference sequence). The CDR3 sequence is 15 residues long. CDR3 sequence: CASTRLHNSNQPQHF. The DNA for the CDR3 is TGTGCCAGTACTCGCCTCCATAATAGCAATCAGCCCCAGCATTTT.

This clonotype was observed at least ten times. The chain recombines TRBV5-1 with TRBJ2-7, with a possible D match to TRBD2 (6 bases). V shed 0 bases and J shed 3 bases, with 13 bases lying between them. CDR3 length: 15 amino acids. Germline values: CDR1 SGHRS, CDR2 YFSETQ. This chain's CDR3 is CASSLGETGDYEQYF. In DNA, the CDR3 is TGCGCCAGCAGCTTGGGTGAGACGGGGGACTACGAGCAGTACTTC.

This clonotype was counted at least ten times. V usage is TRBV2 and J usage is TRBJ2-7; tentatively, D is TRBD1 (5 bases). The V end lost 2 bases, the J end lost 4 bases, and 6 bases lay between the germline ends. The length of the CDR3 is 12 residues. The germline V gene has CDR1 SNHLY and CDR2 FYNNEI. Written as DNA, the CDR3 is TGTGCCAGCAGTGAACAGGGATACGAGCAGTACTTC. As protein: CASSEQGYEQYF.

This clonotype was found a few times. The chain joins TRBV6-1 to TRBJ2-2; D gene unclear. V dropped 8 bases and J dropped 0 bases, with 10 bases sitting between them. The CDR3 has 14 amino acids. The germline V gene has CDR1 MNHNS and CDR2 SASEGT. CDR3 DNA: TGTGCCAGCCCTACAGAGGCGAACACCGGGGAGCTGTTTTTT. Encoded protein: CASPTEANTGELFF.

This clonotype was picked up many times. The chain employs TRBV4-3 and TRBJ1-2, with unresolved D. This CDR3 has 14 amino acids. Germline V lookup: CDR1 LGHNA, CDR2 YSLEER. Deletions cut 4 bases from V and 1 base from J, with 10 bases between. This CDR3 is CASSPNAFNYGYTF. DNA for the CDR3: TGCGCCAGCAGCCCTAACGCGTTTAACTATGGCTACACCTTC.

This clonotype has a single count. This rearrangement joins TRBV2 to TRBJ1-1; 9 bases agree with TRBD1. There are 14 residues in the CDR3. V gave up 4 bases and J gave up 5 bases; unmatched junction bases: 5. The germline V gene has CDR1 SNHLY and CDR2 FYNNEI. The CDR3 DNA is TGTGCCAGCAGTGTCCGGGACAGGGATACTGAAGCTTTCTTT. It specifies CASSVRDRDTEAFF. Full variable domain (rest looked up from reference TRBV2 and TRBJ1-1): EPEVTQTPSHQVTQMGQEVILRCVPISNHLYFYWYRQILGQKVEFLVSFYNNEISEKSEIFDDQFSVERPDGSNFTLKIRSTKLEDSAMYFCASSVRDRDTEAFFGQGTRLTVV.

The chain joins TRBV7-6 to TRBJ2-5, with D possibly being TRBD1 (6 bases). CDR1 is SGHVS, CDR2 FNYEAQ, per germline. This CDR3 is 12 amino acids long. In nucleotides, the CDR3 is TGTGCTCCCAAGGGGGAAGGAGAGACCCAGTACTTC. Translation: CAPKGEGETQYF.

This clonotype was observed many times. This chain connects TRBV19 to TRBJ2-1, with D perhaps given as TRBD1 or TRBD2 (6 bases each). Germline CDR1 is LNHDA and CDR2 is SQIVND (reference sequence). This CDR3 is 13 amino acids long. The V gene lost 5 bases and the J gene lost 9 bases, with 14 bases spanning the gap. The CDR3 region is CASSPKGGGEQFF. For the CDR3, the DNA is TGTGCCAGTAGTCCAAAGGGGGGCGGTGAGCAGTTCTTC.

The chain is built from TRBV7-8 and TRBJ2-5, with a possible D match to TRBD2 (6 bases). The germline CDR1 and CDR2 sequences are SGHVS and FQNEAQ. With 0 bases removed from V and 3 bases from J, the gap between germline ends came to 14 bases. CDR3 length: 16 residues. DNA of the CDR3: TGTGCCAGCAGCTTAGCGTGGCCTAGCGCAGAAGAGACCCAGTACTTC. This sequence encodes CASSLAWPSAEETQYF.

The CDR3 DNA is TGTGCCAGCTGGGCCGATGGCTATGGCTACACCTTC. Its protein product is CASWADGYGYTF. The chain combines TRBV2 with TRBJ1-2, with no clear D. The CDR3 length is 12 residues. Trimming removed 8 bases from V and 4 bases from J, with 11 bases in between. In germline, CDR1 is SNHLY, CDR2 FYNNEI.

This clonotype was seen more than once but under ten times. J is TRBJ2-3 and V is TRBV27, with a tentative D call TRBD1 (6 bases). Germline V lookup: CDR1 MNHEY, CDR2 SMNVEV (reference sequence). The CDR3 loop spans 14 amino acids. V was shortened by 1 base and J by 5 bases, with 10 bases between the two germline ends. The CDR3 is CASSLYRGGDTQYF. In nucleotides, the CDR3 is TGTGCCAGCAGTTTATACCGAGGGGGAGATACGCAGTATTTT.

CDR3 in DNA: TGTGCCACGCAGGGACAGAACTCCTACGAGCAGTACTTC. The encoded protein is CATQGQNSYEQYF. The chain employs TRBV24-1 and TRBJ2-7; 7 nucleotides agree with TRBD1. Germline V gene data show CDR1 as KGHDR and CDR2 as SFDVKD. The CDR3 length is 13 residues. The trim removed 10 bases at V and 0 bases at J, leaving 5 bases unmatched.

On this clonotype: This may come from a read error, since a much larger clone is one base off. The chain is built from TRBV9 and TRBJ2-5; perhaps TRBD2 as D (6 bases). V lost 0 bases, J lost 6 bases, and 12 bases lay in between. Per the germline V gene, CDR1 is SGDLS and CDR2 is YYNGEE. CDR3 length: 14 amino acids. This chain's CDR3 is CASSVGGVWKTQYF. The CDR3 coding sequence is TGTGCCAGCAGCGTAGGCGGGGTGTGGAAGACCCAGTACTTC. Together with reference TRBV9 and TRBJ2-5, the CDR3 gives the full variable domain: DSGVTQTPKHLITATGQRVTLRCSPRSGDLSVYWYQQSLDQGLQFLIQYYNGEERAKGNILERFSAQQFPDLHSELNLSSLELGDSALYFCASSVGGVWKTQYFGPGTRLLVL.

This clonotype was recorded only once. The chain carries TRBV20-1 and TRBJ2-3; the match to TRBD2 covers 13 bases. Germline V lookup: CDR1 DFQATT, CDR2 SNEGSKA (reference sequence). Trimming at V came to 4 bases and at J to 6 bases, leaving 4 bases not matched to a gene. The CDR3 covers 14 residues. The CDR3: CSATTSGGLDTQYF. CDR3 sequence (DNA): TGCAGTGCTACGACTAGCGGGGGGTTGGATACGCAGTATTTT.

The chain uses TRBV7-9 and TRBJ1-1; the D is unclear. Germline V gene sequence: CDR1 SEHNR, CDR2 FQNEAQ (reference sequence). Trimming left V 3 bases short and J 0 bases short, with 11 bases between. The CDR3 length is 15 residues. CDR3 sequence (DNA): TGTGCCAGCAGCTTGAGATTCGGTTTGAACACTGAAGCTTTCTTT. This translates into CASSLRFGLNTEAFF.

The V gene is TRBV10-2, the J gene TRBJ2-1; TRBD1 matches at 8 bases. Germline V gives CDR1 WSHSY, CDR2 SAAADI. The V gene end was trimmed by 9 bases and the J gene end by 4 bases; junction bases not matched to a gene: 8. The CDR3 is made up of 14 amino acids. For the CDR3, the DNA is TGCGCCAGTGACGACAGGGGCCTTTACAATGAGCAGTTCTTC. Translated, it gives CASDDRGLYNEQFF.

This clonotype appeared many times. This chain links TRBV11-1 with TRBJ1-2; D remains ambiguous. Germline CDR1 is SGHAT and CDR2 is FQDESV (reference sequence). V was trimmed by 4 bases and J by 3 bases, leaving 12 bases between them. This CDR3 region has 14 residues. CDR3 amino acids: CASSSLTGDYGYTF. CDR3 nucleotides: TGTGCCAGCAGCTCCCTGACCGGGGACTATGGCTACACCTTC.

Comment on this clonotype: A clone one base away is much larger, so this may be a read error. No conserved phenylalanine or tryptophan is present at the end of the CDR3, so a read error is the likely explanation. This chain links TRBV5-1 with TRBJ2-5, with 8 bases fitting TRBD2. The CDR3 runs 16 residues. The J segment lost 10 bases and the V segment lost 0 bases, leaving 14 bases of the junction unmatched. Germline CDR1 reads SGHRS; CDR2 reads YFSETQ. CDR3 nucleotide sequence: TGCGCCAGCAGCTTGGTGGCTAGTAGGCCCCGGGGGGGCCAGTACCTC. It translates to CASSLVASRPRGGQYL.